This entry lists 4 T cell receptor beta chains sequenced from one sample in a study of T cell changes during pregnancy in multiple sclerosis. Measured with immunoSEQ multiplex PCR; TCRdb has only the in-frame clones, and not every one. The sample has roughly 76,000 clones, about 93% seen once. The sequencing used CD4+ T cells from peripheral blood mononuclear cells, collected after pregnancy. The receptors here all came from a female donor with multiple sclerosis, enrolled in a pregnancy study.

This clone was seen only once. The chain combines TRBV5-1 with TRBJ1-1; 8 bases are a match to TRBD1. CDR3 length: 15 residues. Germline CDR1 SGHRS, CDR2 YFSETQ. The ends lost 2 bases at V and 5 bases at J; junction bases unmatched: 8. CDR3 loop: CASSLTGNRGTEAFF. In DNA, the CDR3 is TGCGCCAGCAGCTTAACCGGGAACAGGGGGACTGAAGCTTTCTTT.

V usage is TRBV15 and J usage is TRBJ1-3; TRBD1 might be the D (6 bases). With 3 bases removed from V and 0 bases from J, the gap between germline ends came to 12 bases. The CDR3 consists of 16 residues. Germline V gene lookup returns CDR1 LNHNV and CDR2 YYDKDF (reference sequence). The CDR3 loop is CATSRVGQISGNTIYF. In DNA, the CDR3 is TGTGCCACCAGCAGGGTTGGACAGATCTCTGGAAACACCATATATTTT.

The V and J genes are TRBV30 and TRBJ2-5, with a possible D match to TRBD2 (6 bases). Trimming took 4 bases from V and 1 from J, leaving 13 bases between them. This CDR3 region has 14 residues. Germline loops: CDR1 GTSNPN, CDR2 SVGIG (reference sequence). In nucleotides, the CDR3 is TGTGCCTGGAACCGGCGGGGACTCCAAGAGACCCAGTACTTC. Translated: CAWNRRGLQETQYF. The full variable domain, in which reference TRBV30 and TRBJ2-5 provide the parts outside the CDR3, is SQTIHQWPATLVQPVGSPLSLECTVEGTSNPNLYWYRQAAGRGLQLLFYSVGIGQISSEVPQNLSASRPQDRQFILSSKKLLLSDSGFYLCAWNRRGLQETQYFGPGTRLLVL.

This clone was seen once. V is TRBV6-1 and J is TRBJ2-1, with TRBD2 matching over 7 bases. CDR1 MNHNS and CDR2 SASEGT come from the germline V gene. This CDR3 is built from 15 residues. The trim removed 5 bases at V and 0 bases at J, leaving 4 bases unmatched. CDR3 protein: CASSSGITSYNEQFF. The CDR3 nucleotides are TGTGCCAGCAGTAGCGGGATCACCTCCTACAATGAGCAGTTCTTC.